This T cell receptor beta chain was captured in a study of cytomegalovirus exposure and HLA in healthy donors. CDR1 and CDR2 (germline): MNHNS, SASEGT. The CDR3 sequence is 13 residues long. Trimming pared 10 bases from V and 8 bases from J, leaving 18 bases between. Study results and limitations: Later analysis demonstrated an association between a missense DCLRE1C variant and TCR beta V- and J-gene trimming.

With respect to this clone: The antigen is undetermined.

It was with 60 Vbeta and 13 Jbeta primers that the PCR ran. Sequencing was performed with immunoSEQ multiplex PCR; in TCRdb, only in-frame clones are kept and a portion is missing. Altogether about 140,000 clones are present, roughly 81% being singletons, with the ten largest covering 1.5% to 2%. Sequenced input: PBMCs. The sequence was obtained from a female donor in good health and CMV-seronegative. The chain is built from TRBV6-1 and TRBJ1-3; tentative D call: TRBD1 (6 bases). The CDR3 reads CATMDSGLDTIYF. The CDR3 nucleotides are TGTGCCACCATGGACAGTGGGTTGGACACCATATATTTT.